The T cell receptor (beta chain) described here comes from a study of T cells in Graves' hyperthyroidism and ophthalmopathy. This clonotype showed up many times. V shed 6 bases and J 7 bases; nucleotides not matched to a gene: 5. This CDR3 comprises 13 residues. Ophthalmopathy cases met thresholds of Clinical Activity Score at least 3, NOSPECS grade at least 4 and duration under 3 months. Regions amplified from RNA transcripts were the TCR beta CDR3 regions. TCR CDR3 regions were first amplified by RT-PCR with HTBI primers. TCRdb re-called the multiplex PCR reads with MiXCR, one entry per CDR3 protein. The sample includes fewer than 750,000 distinct CDR3 sequences, about 15% of them seen just once.

J is TRBJ2-3 and V is TRBV12-3 or TRBV12-4; 9 positions match TRBD1. Sequenced sample: blood. The sequence came from a woman aged 40 to 55 with Graves' ophthalmopathy. CDR3 sequence reads: CASRTGQGYTQYF. The CDR3 coding sequence is TGTGCCAGCAGGACAGGACAGGGGTATACGCAGTATTTT.